A single sample is the source of the 6 T cell receptor beta chains below, sequenced in a study of cytomegalovirus exposure and HLA in healthy donors. Both 60 Vbeta primers and 13 Jbeta primers went into the PCR. Only in-frame clones appear in the TCRdb table, and some are missing; sequencing was by immunoSEQ multiplex PCR. This table has some 150,000 clones, 60% to 80% appearing once. The specimen sequenced was PBMCs. These receptor sequences come from a male donor in good health and CMV-seronegative.

The DNA for the CDR3 is TGCGCCAGCAGTGAGGTCCCAGGGGGCTATGACAATGAGCAGTTCTTC. Translated, it gives CASSEVPGGYDNEQFF. V is TRBV10-2 and J is TRBJ2-1; 8 bases are shared with TRBD1. The CDR3 covers 16 residues. The germline V gene has CDR1 WSHSY and CDR2 SAAADI. After removal of 2 bases from V and 5 bases from J, the junction contained 8 bases not matched to a gene.

The rearrangement uses TRBV2 and TRBJ1-6; D not resolved. Germline V lookup: CDR1 SNHLY, CDR2 FYNNEI. The germline V and J ends were trimmed by 7 bases and 0 bases, with 10 bases remaining between them. The CDR3 extends over 15 amino acids. CDR3 loop: CASTNSSSYNSPLHF. The CDR3 DNA is TGTGCCAGCACCAACTCGAGCTCCTATAATTCACCCCTCCACTTT.

The V call is TRBV19, the J call TRBJ1-2; the D gene is possibly TRBD1 (5 bases). V shed 1 base and J shed 3 bases, with 12 bases lying between them. The CDR3 has 15 residues. Germline CDR1 reads LNHDA; CDR2 reads SQIVND (reference sequence). CDR3: CASSIGGSTYYGYTF. The CDR3 coding sequence is TGTGCCAGTAGTATAGGGGGCAGCACGTACTATGGCTACACCTTC.

Comments on this clone: An end of the junction does not agree with germline; a read error may underlie this. This chain connects TRBV7-9 to TRBJ2-1, with TRBD2 matching over 11 bases. The CDR3 loop spans 16 amino acids. Germline V gene data show CDR1 as SEHNR and CDR2 as FQNEAQ (reference sequence). CDR3 protein: CSSSSLAGGEIYEQFF. Here the CDR3 DNA reads TGTTCCAGCAGCTCGTTAGCGGGAGGGGAGATTTATGAGCAGTTCTTC.

This clone has more than one count but fewer than ten. The chain carries TRBV4-2 and TRBJ2-3, with D perhaps TRBD2 (5 bases). Germline V gives CDR1 LGHNA, CDR2 YNFKEQ. There are 14 residues in the CDR3. Trimming removed 2 bases at V and 0 bases at J, with 6 bases between. The CDR3 DNA is TGTGCCAGCAGCCAAAGGACTAGCACAGATACGCAGTATTTT. Protein sequence: CASSQRTSTDTQYF.

The rearrangement uses TRBV2 and TRBJ1-5; D perhaps matches TRBD1 (5 bases). Per germline, CDR1 SNHLY and CDR2 FYNNEI. V was cut by 4 bases and J by 5 bases, with 12 bases left in between. This CDR3 is built from 14 residues. The CDR3 loop is CASSGAGIYQPQHF. The CDR3 DNA sequence: TGTGCCAGCAGTGGGGCAGGGATTTATCAGCCCCAGCATTTT.